This T cell receptor (beta chain) emerged from a study of cytomegalovirus exposure and HLA in healthy donors. Whole-study results and caveats: The CMV antigen specificity of a few CMV-associated chains was confirmed through in vitro analysis.

Assay used: immunoSEQ multiplex PCR; TCRdb lists only in-frame clones, some missing. This table has 160,000 or so clones, roughly 84% appearing once. Points on this clone: As yet, its antigen is unknown.

The CDR3 is made up of 12 amino acids. Germline V gene sequence: CDR1 WSHSY, CDR2 SAAADI. V lost 4 bases and J 8 bases, leaving 11 bases between the germline ends. This chain joins TRBV10-2 and TRBJ1-2, with D possibly being TRBD1 (5 bases). Sequenced sample: PBMCs. This TCR was sampled from a man younger than 40 in good health and CMV-seropositive. CDR3 sequence: CASSAGGRGYTF. The CDR3 nucleotides are TGCGCCAGCAGTGCCGGGGGTCGGGGCTACACCTTC.